Listed below are T cell receptor beta chains from one sample, sequenced in a study of CD8+CD57+ T cells in acquired aplastic anemia. TCRdb passed the reads through MiXCR, listing each CDR3 protein once. The profile shows about 200,000 distinct CDR3 sequences, 34% of them singletons. The sequenced sample consisted of sorted CD4+, CD8+, or CD8+CD57+ T cells (not recorded which) from PBMCs. The receptor source for this set is a human donor in good health, serving as a control. The CDR3 runs from the conserved cysteine through the conserved F or W. The D gene is left open where the match is weak. A row's size may be missing; if present it is once, few, many or a size class.

j_gene: TRBJ2-2
d_gene: -
v_gene: TRBV3-1
abundance: -
CDR3nt: TGTGCCAGCAGCCAATTCGGGGCCAACACCGGGGAGCTGTTTTTT
CDR3aa: CASSQFGANTGELFF

j_gene: TRBJ2-2
d_gene: -
v_gene: TRBV20-1
abundance: -
CDR3nt: TGCAGTGCTCGAAGATCGGTCCCGAACACCGGGGAGCTGTTTTTT
CDR3aa: CSARRSVPNTGELFF

j_gene: TRBJ1-1
d_gene: -
v_gene: TRBV7-9
abundance: -
CDR3nt: TGTGCCAGCAGCTTAGCTATCATAACCACTGAAGCTTTCTTT
CDR3aa: CASSLAIITTEAFF

j_gene: TRBJ1-1
d_gene: -
v_gene: TRBV5-1
abundance: many
CDR3nt: TGCGCCAGCAGCCTAACTACAGGGAACACTGAAGCTTTCTTT
CDR3aa: CASSLTTGNTEAFF

j_gene: TRBJ2-5
d_gene: -
v_gene: TRBV14
abundance: many
CDR3nt: TGTGCCAGCAGCCAAGCGGGGTCCGGGACCCAGTACTTC
CDR3aa: CASSQAGSGTQYF

j_gene: TRBJ2-5
d_gene: TRBD1
v_gene: TRBV19
abundance: -
CDR3nt: TGTGCCAGTAGTATCATAGGGGGCTCAGAGACCCAGTACTTC
CDR3aa: CASSIIGGSETQYF

j_gene: TRBJ2-7
d_gene: -
v_gene: TRBV12-3/TRBV12-4
abundance: few
CDR3nt: TGTGCCAGCAACGCCGACGGGAGAAGATACGAGCGGTACTTC
CDR3aa: CASNADGRRYERYF

j_gene: TRBJ1-2
d_gene: -
v_gene: TRBV20-1
abundance: many
CDR3nt: TGCAGTGTCCCCCGGGGGGAATATGGCTACACCTTC
CDR3aa: CSVPRGEYGYTF

j_gene: TRBJ1-2
d_gene: -
v_gene: TRBV2
abundance: many
CDR3nt: TGTGCCAGCAGCGCAGGTCGGAGGAGCTATGGCTACACCTTC
CDR3aa: CASSAGRRSYGYTF

j_gene: TRBJ2-7
d_gene: TRBD1
v_gene: TRBV29-1
abundance: -
CDR3nt: TGCAGCGTGGGGACAGACTTATACGAGCAGTACTTC
CDR3aa: CSVGTDLYEQYF

j_gene: TRBJ1-5
d_gene: TRBD1
v_gene: TRBV2
abundance: -
CDR3nt: TGTGCCAGCAGCGGGACAGGGGTTGCTCAGCCCCAGCATTTT
CDR3aa: CASSGTGVAQPQHF

j_gene: TRBJ2-3
d_gene: -
v_gene: TRBV11-1
abundance: many
CDR3nt: TGTGCCAGCAGCTCGCGCGGCGGCGCTAGCACAGATACGCAGTATTTT
CDR3aa: CASSSRGGASTDTQYF

j_gene: TRBJ2-3
d_gene: -
v_gene: TRBV9
abundance: many
CDR3nt: TGTGCCAGCAGCGTCTTTAGCACGGGCACAGATACGCAGTATTTT
CDR3aa: CASSVFSTGTDTQYF

j_gene: TRBJ1-4
d_gene: -
v_gene: TRBV5-1
abundance: many
CDR3nt: TGCGCCAGCAGCTTGGGGCAGGGAGGTGAAAAACTGTTTTTT
CDR3aa: CASSLGQGGEKLFF

j_gene: TRBJ1-1
d_gene: -
v_gene: TRBV10-2
abundance: many
CDR3nt: TGCGCCAGCACCGGGACTCAGGGCCAAGCTTTCTTT
CDR3aa: CASTGTQGQAFF

j_gene: TRBJ1-2
d_gene: TRBD1
v_gene: TRBV18
abundance: few
CDR3nt: TGTGCCAGCTCACGACGCGAGGGGGCCGGTGGCTACACCTTC
CDR3aa: CASSRREGAGGYTF

j_gene: TRBJ1-2
d_gene: -
v_gene: TRBV14
abundance: many
CDR3nt: TGTGCCAGCAGCCAAGAGGCAGGGTTAGGTGGCTACACCTTC
CDR3aa: CASSQEAGLGGYTF

j_gene: TRBJ2-3
d_gene: -
v_gene: TRBV20-1
abundance: many
CDR3nt: TGCAGTGCTAGGTGGCCAGATACGCAGTATTTT
CDR3aa: CSARWPDTQYF

j_gene: TRBJ2-1
d_gene: TRBD2
v_gene: TRBV19
abundance: few
CDR3nt: TGTGCCAGCGGGGGACTAGCGGGGCCATTTTACAATGAGCAGTTCTTC
CDR3aa: CASGGLAGPFYNEQFF

j_gene: TRBJ2-5
d_gene: TRBD2
v_gene: TRBV20-1
abundance: few
CDR3nt: TGCAGTGCTAGAGACGCCTCTCCCGCTAGCGGGGGGGCCAGAGAGACCCAGTACTTC
CDR3aa: CSARDASPASGGARETQYF

j_gene: TRBJ2-1
d_gene: TRBD2
v_gene: TRBV24-1
abundance: many
CDR3nt: TGTGCCACCAGTGACCCGGGCCCAGCGGGGAACTACAATGAGCAGTTCTTC
CDR3aa: CATSDPGPAGNYNEQFF

j_gene: TRBJ1-1
d_gene: -
v_gene: TRBV4-1
abundance: few
CDR3nt: TGCGCCAGCCTAAAACCAGGAGGGGACACTGAAGCTTTCTTT
CDR3aa: CASLKPGGDTEAFF

j_gene: TRBJ2-7
d_gene: TRBD1
v_gene: TRBV2
abundance: many
CDR3nt: TGTGCCAGCAGCCCCGACAGGGGAGGCGAGCAGTACTTC
CDR3aa: CASSPDRGGEQYF

j_gene: TRBJ2-7
d_gene: -
v_gene: TRBV7-9
abundance: -
CDR3nt: TGTGCCATCAGTGAGTCGCCAGGGGACGACGAGCAGTACTTC
CDR3aa: CAISESPGDDEQYF

j_gene: TRBJ2-1
d_gene: -
v_gene: TRBV30
abundance: -
CDR3nt: TGTGCCTGGAGTGTACAGTCTAGCCTTTTCAATGAGCAGTTCTTC
CDR3aa: CAWSVQSSLFNEQFF

j_gene: TRBJ1-5
d_gene: -
v_gene: TRBV15
abundance: few
CDR3nt: TGTGCCACCAGCAGAGACAATCAGCCCCAGCATTTT
CDR3aa: CATSRDNQPQHF

j_gene: TRBJ2-1
d_gene: -
v_gene: TRBV3-1
abundance: -
CDR3nt: TGTGCCAGCAGCCAAGTTCTTAGTTCGCCGTTCTTC
CDR3aa: CASSQVLSSPFF

j_gene: TRBJ2-6
d_gene: -
v_gene: TRBV19
abundance: -
CDR3nt: TGTGCCAGTAGGATAACCAGTGGGGCCAACGTCCTGACTTTC
CDR3aa: CASRITSGANVLTF

j_gene: TRBJ2-1
d_gene: TRBD2
v_gene: TRBV7-2
abundance: many
CDR3nt: TGTGCCAGCAGCAACCTAGCGGGAGTTGGTGAGCAGTTCTTC
CDR3aa: CASSNLAGVGEQFF

j_gene: TRBJ2-4
d_gene: -
v_gene: TRBV24-1
abundance: few
CDR3nt: TGTGCCACCGGAACCTCTCGGGACTCGCGGAACATTCAGTACTTC
CDR3aa: CATGTSRDSRNIQYF

j_gene: TRBJ2-3
d_gene: -
v_gene: TRBV5-1
abundance: few
CDR3nt: TGCGCCAGCAGCCTGCAAGGAACTCTCACAGATACGCAGTATTTT
CDR3aa: CASSLQGTLTDTQYF

j_gene: TRBJ2-1
d_gene: TRBD2
v_gene: TRBV10-3
abundance: -
CDR3nt: TGTGCCATCAGTGAAGGACTAGCGGGAGTGGGTGAGCAGTTCTTC
CDR3aa: CAISEGLAGVGEQFF

j_gene: TRBJ1-4
d_gene: -
v_gene: TRBV6-1
abundance: -
CDR3nt: TGTGCCAGCAGCCACGGACGGGGACTGTTTTTT
CDR3aa: CASSHGRGLFF

j_gene: TRBJ2-6
d_gene: -
v_gene: TRBV7-2
abundance: -
CDR3nt: TGTGCCAGCAGCCGCGGACTGACTTTC
CDR3aa: CASSRGLTF

j_gene: TRBJ1-2
d_gene: -
v_gene: TRBV2
abundance: -
CDR3nt: TGTGCCAGCAGTGTCGGCGGGGGGCATGGCTACACCTTC
CDR3aa: CASSVGGGHGYTF

j_gene: TRBJ2-3
d_gene: TRBD2
v_gene: TRBV4-1
abundance: few
CDR3nt: TGCGCCAGCAGCCTCCTGAGCGGGAGGTCCCTCAGCGATACGCAGTATTTT
CDR3aa: CASSLLSGRSLSDTQYF

j_gene: TRBJ2-7
d_gene: -
v_gene: TRBV30
abundance: few
CDR3nt: TGTGCCTGGAGTGTTACAGGCAACTCCTACGAGCAGTACTTC
CDR3aa: CAWSVTGNSYEQYF